The entry below describes one TCR beta chain. Its target is unknown. The authors sequenced TCR beta from blood CD8+ and CD4+ T cells. TEMRA cells were enriched by FACS, while CD8+ and CD4+ T cells were obtained through a negative isolation that was performed magnetically. Germline trimming cut 0 bases from V and 3 bases from J; bases unmatched to any gene: 3. The CDR3 consists of 16 residues. Germline CDR1 reads SGHDT; CDR2 reads YYEEEE. The sample belongs to a study of CD8 T cells in Susac syndrome. General study points: A relatively small number of individuals underwent TCR sequencing and HLA analysis.

An input of about 0.5 to 1 ug of RNA was subjected to reverse transcription using random hexamers. Across 54 Vbeta and 13 Jbeta, immunoSEQ multiplex PCR amplified TCR beta CDR3. TCRdb reanalysed the immunoSEQ multiplex PCR reads using MiXCR and keeps one entry per CDR3 protein. The sample yields approximately 150,000 distinct CDR3 sequences, 80% seen once. This receptor was identified in a human donor with multiple sclerosis. The chain combines TRBV5-6 with TRBJ2-3; 11 bases are a match to TRBD2. Sequencing was done on a sample of CD8+ T cells from PBMCs. This CDR3 is CASSLELAGETDTQYF. In nucleotides, the CDR3 is TGTGCCAGCAGCTTGGAACTAGCGGGAGAAACAGATACGCAGTATTTT.